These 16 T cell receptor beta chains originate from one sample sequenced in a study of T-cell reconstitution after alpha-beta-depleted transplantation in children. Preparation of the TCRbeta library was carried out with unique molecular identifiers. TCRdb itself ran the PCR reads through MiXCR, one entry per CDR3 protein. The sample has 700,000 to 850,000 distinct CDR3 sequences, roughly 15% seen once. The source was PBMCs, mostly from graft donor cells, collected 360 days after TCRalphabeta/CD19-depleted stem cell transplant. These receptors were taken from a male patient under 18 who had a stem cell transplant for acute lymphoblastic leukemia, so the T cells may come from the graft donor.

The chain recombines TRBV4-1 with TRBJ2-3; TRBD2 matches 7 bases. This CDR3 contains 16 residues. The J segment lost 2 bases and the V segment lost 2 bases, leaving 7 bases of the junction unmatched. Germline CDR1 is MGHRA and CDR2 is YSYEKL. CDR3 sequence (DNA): TGCGCCAGCAGCCAACTCGCGGGAGCCCTCACAGATACGCAGTATTTT. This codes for CASSQLAGALTDTQYF.

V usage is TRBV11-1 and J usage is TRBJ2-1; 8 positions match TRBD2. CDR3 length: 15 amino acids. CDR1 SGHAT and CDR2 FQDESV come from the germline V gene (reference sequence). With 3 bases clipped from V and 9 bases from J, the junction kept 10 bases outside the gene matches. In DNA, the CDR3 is TGTGCCAGCAGCTTCGTACTAGCGGCGAGGACTGAGCAGTTCTTC. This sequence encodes CASSFVLAARTEQFF.

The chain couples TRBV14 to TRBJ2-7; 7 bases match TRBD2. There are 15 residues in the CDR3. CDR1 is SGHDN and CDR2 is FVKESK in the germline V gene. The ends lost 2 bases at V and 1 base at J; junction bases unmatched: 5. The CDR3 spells CASSQSGTTSYEQYF. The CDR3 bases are TGTGCCAGCAGCCAATCCGGGACTACTTCCTACGAGCAGTACTTC.

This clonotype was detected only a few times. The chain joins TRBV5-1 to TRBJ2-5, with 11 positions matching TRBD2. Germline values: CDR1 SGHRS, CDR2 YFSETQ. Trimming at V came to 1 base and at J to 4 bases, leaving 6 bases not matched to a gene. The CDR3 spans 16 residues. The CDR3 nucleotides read TGCGCCAGCAGCTTGACCTTAGCGGGAGGGGGAGAGACCCAGTACTTC. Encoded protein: CASSLTLAGGGETQYF.

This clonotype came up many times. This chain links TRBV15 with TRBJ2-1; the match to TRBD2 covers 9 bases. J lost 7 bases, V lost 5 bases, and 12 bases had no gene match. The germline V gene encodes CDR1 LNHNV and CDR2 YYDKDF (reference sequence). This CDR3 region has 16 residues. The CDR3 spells CATSRLGGRADNEQFF. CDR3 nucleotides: TGTGCCACCAGCCGGCTAGGCGGGAGGGCCGATAATGAGCAGTTCTTC.

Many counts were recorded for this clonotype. This CDR3 is CASSFFLAAEQYF. The CDR3 DNA reads as TGTGCCAGCAGTTTCTTCCTAGCGGCCGAGCAGTACTTC. The chain has TRBV27 and TRBJ2-7, with 7 nucleotides matching TRBD2. Germline V gene lookup returns CDR1 MNHEY and CDR2 SMNVEV (reference sequence). The junction had 5 bases not matched to a gene; V was cut back by 3 bases and J by 6 bases. CDR3 length: 13 amino acids.

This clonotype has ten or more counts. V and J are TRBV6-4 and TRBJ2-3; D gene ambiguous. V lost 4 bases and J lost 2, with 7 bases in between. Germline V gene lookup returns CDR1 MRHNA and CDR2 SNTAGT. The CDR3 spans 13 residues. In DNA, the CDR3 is TGTGCCAGCAGTGCCCTTCTCACAGATACGCAGTATTTT. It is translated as CASSALLTDTQYF.

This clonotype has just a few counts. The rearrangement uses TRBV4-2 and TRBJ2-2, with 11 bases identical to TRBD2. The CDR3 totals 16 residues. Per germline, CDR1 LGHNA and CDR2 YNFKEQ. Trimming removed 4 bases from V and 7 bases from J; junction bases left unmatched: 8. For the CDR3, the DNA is TGTGCCAGCAGCCTCGTAGCGGGAGGGCCGGACGGGGAGCTGTTTTTT. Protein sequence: CASSLVAGGPDGELFF.

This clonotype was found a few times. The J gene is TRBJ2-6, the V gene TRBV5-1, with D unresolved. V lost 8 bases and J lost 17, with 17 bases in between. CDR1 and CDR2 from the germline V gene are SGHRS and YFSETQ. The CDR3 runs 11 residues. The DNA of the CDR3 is TGCGCCAGGCCCGGGCCCGCTACCTTGACTTTC. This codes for CARPGPATLTF.

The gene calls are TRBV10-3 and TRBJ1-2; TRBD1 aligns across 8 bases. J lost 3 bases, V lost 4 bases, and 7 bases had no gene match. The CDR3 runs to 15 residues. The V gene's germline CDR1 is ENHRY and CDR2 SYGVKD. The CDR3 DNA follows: TGTGCCATCAGTGGCCCAGGGGGCGCGGACTATGGCTACACCTTC. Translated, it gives CAISGPGGADYGYTF.

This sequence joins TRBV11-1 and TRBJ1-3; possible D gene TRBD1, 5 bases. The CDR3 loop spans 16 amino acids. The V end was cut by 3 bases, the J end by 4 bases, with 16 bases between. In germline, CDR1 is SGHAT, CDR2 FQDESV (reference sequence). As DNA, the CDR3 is TGTGCCAGCAGCTTCGAACCGGGACTGGGAGGAAACACCATATATTTT. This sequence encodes CASSFEPGLGGNTIYF.

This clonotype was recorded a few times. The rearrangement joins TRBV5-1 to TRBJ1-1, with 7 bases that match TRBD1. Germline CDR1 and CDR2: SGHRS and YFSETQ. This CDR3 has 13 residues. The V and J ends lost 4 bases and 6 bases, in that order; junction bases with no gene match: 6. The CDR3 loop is CASSPDRDPEAFF. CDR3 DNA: TGCGCCAGCAGCCCAGACAGGGACCCTGAAGCTTTCTTT. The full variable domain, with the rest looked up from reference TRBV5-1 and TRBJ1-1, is KAGVTQTPRYLIKTRGQQVTLSCSPISGHRSVSWYQQTPGQGLQFLFEYFSETQRNKGNFPGRFSGRQFSNSRSEMNVSTLELGDSALYLCASSPDRDPEAFFGQGTRLTVV.

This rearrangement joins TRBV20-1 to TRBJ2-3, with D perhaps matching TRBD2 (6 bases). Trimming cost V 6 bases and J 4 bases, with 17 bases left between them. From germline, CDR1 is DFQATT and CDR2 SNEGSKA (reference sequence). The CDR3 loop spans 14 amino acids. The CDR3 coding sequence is TGCAGTGCCACCGGGACTCCCGTGGCAGATACGCAGTATTTT. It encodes CSATGTPVADTQYF.

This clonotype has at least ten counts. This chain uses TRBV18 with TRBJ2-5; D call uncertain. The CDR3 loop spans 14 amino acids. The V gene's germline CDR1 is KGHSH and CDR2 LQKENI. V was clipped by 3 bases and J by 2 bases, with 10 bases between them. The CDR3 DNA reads TGTGCCAGCTCACCGTCTCCAGGTCAAGAGACCCAGTACTTC. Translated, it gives CASSPSPGQETQYF.

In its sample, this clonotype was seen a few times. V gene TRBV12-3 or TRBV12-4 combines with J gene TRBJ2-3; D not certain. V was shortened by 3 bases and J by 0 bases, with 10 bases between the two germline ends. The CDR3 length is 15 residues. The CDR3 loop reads CASSLGYASTDTQYF. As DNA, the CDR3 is TGTGCCAGCAGTTTGGGGTATGCTAGCACAGATACGCAGTATTTT.

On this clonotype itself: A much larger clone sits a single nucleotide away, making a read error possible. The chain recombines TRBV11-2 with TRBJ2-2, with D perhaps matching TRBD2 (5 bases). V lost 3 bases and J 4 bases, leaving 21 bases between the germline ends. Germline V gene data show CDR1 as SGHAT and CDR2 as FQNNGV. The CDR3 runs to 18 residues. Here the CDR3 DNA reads TGTGCCAGCAGCTTCCGTGGAGCGGAAGGGCCGGGCACCGGGGAGCTGTTTTTT. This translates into CASSFRGAEGPGTGELFF.